This is a list of T cell receptor beta chains from one sample in a study of technical replicates of blood from a few donors. This table comes from immunoSEQ multiplex PCR, and its TCRdb copy is limited to in-frame clones, with some not included. The sample has roughly 60,000 clones; around 92% are singletons. Sequencing was carried out using PBMCs. These receptors were taken from a human donor in good health. Some clones in this sample may be carry-over from other donors' samples. Both conserved end residues are part of each CDR3. Fields, in order: J gene, CDR3 length, D gene, clone size, V gene, CDR3 DNA, CDR3 protein. D genes are given only for firm matches. The size field is filled for only some rows; it gives once, few, many or a size class.

TRBJ1-2	16	TRBD1	-	TRBV6-5	TGTGCCAGCAGTTACCACCTACAGACAGGGATCTATGGCTACACCTTC	CASSYHLQTGIYGYTF
TRBJ2-7	14	-	once	TRBV5-1	TGCGCCAGCAGCTTGTGGCAGGGGGGTTACGAGCAGTACTTC	CASSLWQGGYEQYF
TRBJ2-3	14	-	-	TRBV19	TGTGCCAGTAGTATAGGACAGGTAGCAGATACGCAGTATTTT	CASSIGQVADTQYF
TRBJ2-7	14	-	once	TRBV11-2	TGTGCCAGCAGCTTAGGTACTGGGCCCTACGAGCAGTACTTC	CASSLGTGPYEQYF
TRBJ1-1	13	TRBD1	-	TRBV9	TGTGCCAGCAGCAAACAGGGGGAGAGGGAAGCTTTCTTT	CASSKQGEREAFF
TRBJ2-5	15	TRBD1	-	TRBV19	TGTGCCAGTAGTATAATGCAGGGGGCTTTAGAGACCCAGTACTTC	CASSIMQGALETQYF
TRBJ1-2	14	-	-	TRBV6-6	TGTGCCAGCAGTTACTCGAGCGGCAGTAGCGGCTACACCTTC	CASSYSSGSSGYTF
TRBJ2-5	17	-	-	TRBV10-1	TGCGCCAGCACTACATCGGGGGGCAGGAGATCAAGTGAGACCCAGTACTTC	CASTTSGGRRSSETQYF
TRBJ1-1	16	TRBD1	-	TRBV2	TGTGCCAGCAGTGAAGCTGGACAGGGGCTTGCCACTGAAGCTTTCTTT	CASSEAGQGLATEAFF
TRBJ1-2	14	-	once	TRBV2	TGTGCCAGCAGCCCTCAGGCAGCCTCCTATGGCTACACCTTC	CASSPQAASYGYTF
TRBJ1-1	14	-	-	TRBV28	TGTGCCAGCACCCCGGGGGGGCGCCGGTCTGAAGCTTTCTTT	CASTPGGRRSEAFF
TRBJ2-3	17	TRBD2	-	TRBV7-2	TGTGCCAGCAGCCTAAAACCTAGCGGGCTCGGCACAGATACGCAGTATTTT	CASSLKPSGLGTDTQYF
TRBJ2-5	14	-	-	TRBV30	TGTGCCTGGAGTTTCGGTCAGGGGCAAGAGACCCAGTACTTC	CAWSFGQGQETQYF
TRBJ2-3	18	-	-	TRBV27	TGTGCCAGCAGTATACGCCCTCCCGATAGTGGAGACACAGATACGCAGTATTTT	CASSIRPPDSGDTDTQYF
TRBJ1-1	17	-	-	TRBV30	TGTGCCTGGAGTGTACGGTTGTCAGGGGCCAGGAACACTGAAGCTTTCTTT	CAWSVRLSGARNTEAFF
TRBJ2-7	14	-	-	TRBV7-9	TGTGCCAGCAGCCCCGGGTCAAAAGCTTCCGAGCAGTACTTC	CASSPGSKASEQYF
TRBJ1-5	14	-	-	TRBV6-5	TGTGCCAGCAGTATCAATGGGGAGGTTGGGCCCCAGCATTTT	CASSINGEVGPQHF
TRBJ2-7	17	-	-	TRBV12-5	TGTGCTAGTGGTTTACGCTTAGGGGGGGCATGGGCCTACGAGCAGTACTTC	CASGLRLGGAWAYEQYF
TRBJ2-3	16	TRBD2	-	TRBV5-6	TGTGCCAGCAGCTTTGTAGTTCTAGCGGCGGGGGATACGCAGTATTTT	CASSFVVLAAGDTQYF
TRBJ2-7	15	-	-	TRBV4-2	TGTGCCAGCAGCCAAGAGTCCGAGAGCTCCTACGAGCAGTACTTC	CASSQESESSYEQYF
TRBJ2-2	15	TRBD1	-	TRBV5-1	TGCGCCAGCAGCTTGGGGACAGGGTACACCGGGGAGCTGTTTTTT	CASSLGTGYTGELFF
TRBJ2-1	19	TRBD2	-	TRBV4-1	TGCGCCAGCAGCCAGTGGGAGGGACGACTAGCGGGAGTCGAGAATGAGCAGTTCTTC	CASSQWEGRLAGVENEQFF
TRBJ2-1	14	-	once	TRBV18	TGTGCCAGCTCACCACCAGGCAGGGCTGGTGAGCAGTTCTTC	CASSPPGRAGEQFF
TRBJ2-1	17	-	-	TRBV2	TGTGCCAGCAGTCCCAATAGGTTCTCTAGCTCCTACAATGAGCAGTTCTTC	CASSPNRFSSSYNEQFF
TRBJ2-5	16	TRBD2	-	TRBV7-9	TGTGCCAGCAGCACTGGACTAGCGGGAGCAACAGAGACCCAGTACTTC	CASSTGLAGATETQYF
TRBJ2-5	14	TRBD2	-	TRBV7-9	TGTGCCAGCAGAGGTACTAGCGGGGGGGAGACCCAGTACTTC	CASRGTSGGETQYF